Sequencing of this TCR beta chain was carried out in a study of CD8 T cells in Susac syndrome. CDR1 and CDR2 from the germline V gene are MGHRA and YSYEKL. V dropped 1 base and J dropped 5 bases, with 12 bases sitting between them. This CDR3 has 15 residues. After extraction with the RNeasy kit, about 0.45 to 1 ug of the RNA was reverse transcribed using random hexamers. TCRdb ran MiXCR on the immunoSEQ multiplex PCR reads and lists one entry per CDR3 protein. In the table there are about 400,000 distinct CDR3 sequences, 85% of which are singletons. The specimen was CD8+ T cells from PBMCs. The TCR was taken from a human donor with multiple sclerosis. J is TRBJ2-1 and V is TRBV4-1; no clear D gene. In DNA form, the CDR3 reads TGCGCCAGCAGCCAAGGGTGGCCTCTCAACAATGAGCAGTTCTTC. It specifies CASSQGWPLNNEQFF.